The present T cell receptor (beta chain) was sequenced within a study of blood T cells in healthy people across ages. Study-wide points: Older age coincided with a roughly linear decline in TCR beta diversity per million T cells.

For the second PCR, which ran for roughly 7 to 11 cycles, a sample-barcoded 5' primer and a J-beta primer mix were used. In TCRdb, the 5' RACE reads were re-called with MiXCR into one record per CDR3 protein. Here the sample spans over a million distinct CDR3 sequences, about 43% being singletons. This clonotype was seen a few times. Its antigen is unknown. The germline V and J ends were trimmed by 4 bases and 9 bases, with 8 bases remaining between them. CDR3 length: 11 amino acids. Per germline, CDR1 SGHDN and CDR2 FVKESK. This chain joins TRBV14 and TRBJ2-3; no firm D call. Sequencing was carried out using blood. This receptor was taken from a woman younger than 30 in good health. Written as DNA, the CDR3 is TGTGCCAGCAGCCTCTCCCGGACGCAGTATTTT. Amino acid sequence: CASSLSRTQYF.